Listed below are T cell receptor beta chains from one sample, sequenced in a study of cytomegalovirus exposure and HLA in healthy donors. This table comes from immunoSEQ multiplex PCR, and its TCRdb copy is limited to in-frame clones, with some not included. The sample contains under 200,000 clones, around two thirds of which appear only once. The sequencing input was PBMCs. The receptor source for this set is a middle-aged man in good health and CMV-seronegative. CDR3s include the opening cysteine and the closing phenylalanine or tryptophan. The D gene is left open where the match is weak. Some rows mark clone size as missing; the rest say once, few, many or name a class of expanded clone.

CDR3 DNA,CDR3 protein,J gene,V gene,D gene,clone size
TGTGCCTGGAGTGTATCACGACAGGGAGTTGGGAAGCTGTTTTTT,CAWSVSRQGVGKLFF,TRBJ2-2,TRBV30,TRBD1,.
TGTGCCAGCAGCCCCTCCCCCGGGGGTTATGGCTACACCTTC,CASSPSPGGYGYTF,TRBJ1-2,TRBV7-2,.,.
TGTGCCAGCAGCTTAGGGCCTGGGGCCAACGTCCTGACTTTC,CASSLGPGANVLTF,TRBJ2-6,TRBV7-8,.,.
TGCGCCAGCAGGACAGGGGGGGGGTACGAGCAGTACTTC,CASRTGGGYEQYF,TRBJ2-7,TRBV5-1,TRBD1,.
TGCGCCAGCAGCTTGGGGCGGCTATTCCAAGAGACCCAGTACTTC,CASSLGRLFQETQYF,TRBJ2-5,TRBV5-1,.,.
TGTGCCATCAGTGAATACAGGGGGAATGAAAAACTGTTTTTT,CAISEYRGNEKLFF,TRBJ1-4,TRBV10-3,TRBD1,.
TGTGCCACCAGCAGAGGGGGACAGGGTTTGAGGCAGAATCAGCCCCAGCATTTT,CATSRGGQGLRQNQPQHF,TRBJ1-5,TRBV15,TRBD1,few
TGTGCCAGCAGCCCAACCCCCGGGACAGGGGATGAAAAACTGTTTTTT,CASSPTPGTGDEKLFF,TRBJ1-4,TRBV4-2,TRBD1,.
TGTGCCTTGACAGGGAGGGAGACCCAGTACTTC,CALTGRETQYF,TRBJ2-5,TRBV30,.,.
TGTGCCAGCAGCCCAGTTCTAGGCGGGGAGCTGTTTTTT,CASSPVLGGELFF,TRBJ2-2,TRBV7-2,.,few
TGTTCCAGCGGAGGGGAAGGGGTCTACGAGCAGTACTTC,CSSGGEGVYEQYF,TRBJ2-7,TRBV7-9,.,.
TGTGCCAGCAGCTTCCGGGGGGCAGGGAGCACTGAAGCTTTCTTT,CASSFRGAGSTEAFF,TRBJ1-1,TRBV11-1,.,.
TGTGCCAGCAGCCAACAGGGGCTGAACACTGAAGCTTTCTTT,CASSQQGLNTEAFF,TRBJ1-1,TRBV7-2,TRBD1,.
TGCGCCAGCAGCGCGGACGGGACAGGGGGTGAGCAGTACTTC,CASSADGTGGEQYF,TRBJ2-5,TRBV5-1,TRBD1,.
TGCGCCAGCAGCTGGACTAGCGGGGGAGCGAACACCGGGGAGCTGTTTTTT,CASSWTSGGANTGELFF,TRBJ2-2,TRBV5-1,TRBD2,.
TGTGCCAGCAGCTTAAGTCAACTGCACTCTGGAAACACCATATATTTT,CASSLSQLHSGNTIYF,TRBJ1-3,TRBV7-2,.,.
TGTGCCAGCAGCTTAGCGACAGGGGACTACACCTTC,CASSLATGDYTF,TRBJ1-2,TRBV7-2,TRBD1,.
TGTGCCAGCAGCCACTGGGACAGGATGAATGAGCAGTTCTTC,CASSHWDRMNEQFF,TRBJ2-1,TRBV7-8,TRBD1,.
TGCGCCAGCAGCCAAGACCCGGGTGGGGGGGCTTTAGCCAAAAACATTCAGTACTTC,CASSQDPGGGALAKNIQYF,TRBJ2-4,TRBV4-3,.,few
TGCGCCAGCAGCTTGGGACTAGCGGGTTCCTACGAGCAGTACTTC,CASSLGLAGSYEQYF,TRBJ2-7,TRBV5-1,TRBD2,.
TGTGCCAGTACCAAGGACAGGGGGCGATCCTACGAGCAGTACTTC,CASTKDRGRSYEQYF,TRBJ2-7,TRBV19,TRBD1,.
TGCAGCGTTGAAATAGGGGGTAATTCACCCCTCCACTTT,CSVEIGGNSPLHF,TRBJ1-6,TRBV29-1,.,.